This TCR beta chain was profiled in a study of control samples from healthy donors and cancer patients. Note on this clone: Other nucleotide sequences from this sample produce the same CDR3.

CDR1 is SGHRS, CDR2 YFSETQ, per germline. The V end lost 0 bases, the J end lost 3 bases, and 9 bases lay between the germline ends. The CDR3 totals 15 residues. Libraries were prepared by immunoSEQ multiplex PCR; TCRdb keeps only in-frame clonotypes and omits some of them. The sample consists of approximately 220,000 clones, 85% to 95% of them appearing once. This clonotype originated in a man aged 50-59 years in good health. The specimen sequenced was blood. The gene calls are TRBV5-1 and TRBJ1-4; D gene uncertain. As DNA, the CDR3 is TGCGCCAGCAGCTTGGACCCAGGTGCTAATGAAAAACTGTTTTTT. Translating it yields CASSLDPGANEKLFF.